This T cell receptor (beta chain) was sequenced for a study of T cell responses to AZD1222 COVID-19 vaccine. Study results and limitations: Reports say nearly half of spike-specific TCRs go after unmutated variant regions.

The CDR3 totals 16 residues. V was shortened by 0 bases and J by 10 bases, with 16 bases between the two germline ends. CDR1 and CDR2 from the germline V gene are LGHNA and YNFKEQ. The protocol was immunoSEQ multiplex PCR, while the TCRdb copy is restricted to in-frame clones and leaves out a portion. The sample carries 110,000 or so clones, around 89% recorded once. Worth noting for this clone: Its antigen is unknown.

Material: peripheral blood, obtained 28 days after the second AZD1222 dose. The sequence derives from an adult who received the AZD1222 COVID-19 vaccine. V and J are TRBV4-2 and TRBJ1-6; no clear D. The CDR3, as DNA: TGTGCCAGCAGCCAAGACCAGGCGGGGAAAGGGTCACCCCTCCACTTT. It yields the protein CASSQDQAGKGSPLHF.